Following are 27 T cell receptor beta chains from one sample sequenced in a study of cytomegalovirus exposure and HLA in healthy donors. Profiling relied on immunoSEQ multiplex PCR, and the TCRdb table lists in-frame clones only, not all of them. This sample has hundreds of thousands of clones, with 80% to 90% found just once. Sequencing was performed on PBMCs. These receptors were obtained from a woman under 30 in good health and CMV-seronegative.

The genes are TRBV29-1 and TRBJ2-1, with 13 bases fitting TRBD2. Germline CDR1 and CDR2: SQVTM and ANQGSEA. The CDR3 has 14 residues. Losses at the gene ends were 5 bases for V and 5 bases for J; bases not matched to a gene: 3. The CDR3 DNA follows: TGCAGCGTTTGGACTAGCGGGAGTAACAATGAGCAGTTCTTC. Protein sequence: CSVWTSGSNNEQFF.

This chain joins TRBV30 and TRBJ2-4; 12 nucleotides match TRBD2. The germline V gene has CDR1 GTSNPN and CDR2 SVGIG (reference sequence). The V segment lost 1 base and the J segment 8 bases; nucleotides outside the gene matches: 9. This CDR3 is 16 amino acids long. CDR3 nucleotide sequence: TGTGCCTGGAGTGCTACCCTAGCGGGGGGGCTTGACATTCAGTACTTC. This translates into CAWSATLAGGLDIQYF.

V and J are TRBV19 and TRBJ1-2, with 12 bases that match TRBD1. Germline loops: CDR1 LNHDA, CDR2 SQIVND (reference sequence). The CDR3 loop spans 17 amino acids. The trim removed 5 bases at V and 2 bases at J, leaving 9 bases unmatched. CDR3 coding DNA: TGTGCCAGTAGTCCCGGGGACAGGGGGCGCCGGAACTATGGCTACACCTTC. Its translation: CASSPGDRGRRNYGYTF.

The genes are TRBV6-5 and TRBJ1-1, with D tentatively TRBD1 (6 bases). Trimming took off 2 bases at V and 4 bases at J, with 11 bases between the two ends. Germline values: CDR1 MNHEY, CDR2 SVGAGI. This CDR3 region has 14 residues. Written as DNA, the CDR3 is TGTGCCAGCAGTTACGGCAGGGGCCCCACTGAAGCTTTCTTT. Residues: CASSYGRGPTEAFF.

The chain links TRBV2 to TRBJ1-2; unclear D gene. Trimming left V 3 bases short and J 0 bases short, with 8 bases between. Germline lookup yields CDR1 SNHLY and CDR2 FYNNEI. This CDR3 contains 14 residues. CDR3: CASSEYLPNYGYTF. In DNA form, the CDR3 reads TGTGCCAGCAGTGAGTACCTACCTAACTATGGCTACACCTTC.

The V gene is TRBV18, the J gene TRBJ2-7; no definite D call. The V gene lost 3 bases and the J gene lost 4 bases, with 13 bases spanning the gap. Per germline, CDR1 KGHSH and CDR2 LQKENI. This CDR3 has 14 residues. CDR3 residues: CASSPSTDHYEQYF. Here the CDR3 DNA reads TGTGCCAGCTCACCGAGTACAGACCATTACGAGCAGTACTTC.

In its sample, this clone was seen once. The chain couples TRBV18 to TRBJ2-7; 7 positions match TRBD1. The CDR3 has 17 amino acids. In germline, CDR1 is KGHSH, CDR2 LQKENI. The trim removed 1 base at V and 1 base at J, leaving 10 bases unmatched. CDR3 protein: CASSPRGRGGASYEQYF. The CDR3 DNA sequence: TGTGCCAGCTCACCACGGGGACGAGGGGGCGCTTCCTACGAGCAGTACTTC. Full variable domain (outside the CDR3, taken from reference TRBV18 and TRBJ2-7): NAGVMQNPRHLVRRRGQEARLRCSPMKGHSHVYWYRQLPEEGLKFMVYLQKENIIDESGMPKERFSAEFPKEGPSILRIQQVVRGDSAAYFCASSPRGRGGASYEQYFGPGTRLTVT.

V usage is TRBV5-1 and J usage is TRBJ2-7, with a tentative D call TRBD2 (6 bases). CDR1 is SGHRS and CDR2 is YFSETQ in the germline V gene. This CDR3 is built from 15 residues. The V end lost 2 bases, the J end lost 3 bases, and 15 bases lay between the germline ends. The CDR3 reads CASSFGPSENYEQYF. CDR3 DNA: TGCGCCAGCAGCTTTGGGCCTAGCGAGAACTACGAGCAGTACTTC.

This clone appeared a few times. The chain recombines TRBV27 with TRBJ2-7; D perhaps matches TRBD1 (5 bases). The CDR3 runs to 14 residues. V was cut by 6 bases and J by 4 bases, with 16 bases left in between. Germline CDR1 is MNHEY and CDR2 is SMNVEV (reference sequence). CDR3 region: CASSLSNKGYEQYF. DNA of the CDR3: TGTGCCAGCAGCCTCAGCAATAAGGGGTACGAGCAGTACTTC.

The V and J genes are TRBV30 and TRBJ1-1; 9 bases map to TRBD1. V was pared by 6 bases and J by 4 bases, with 12 bases of the junction left unmatched. The CDR3 length is 15 residues. Germline V lookup: CDR1 GTSNPN, CDR2 SVGIG (reference sequence). The CDR3 coding sequence is TGTGCCTGCTTAAAGGGTCGACAGGGGGGCACTGAAGCTTTCTTT. Translated, it gives CACLKGRQGGTEAFF.

This clone was seen once. V usage is TRBV2 and J usage is TRBJ2-7; weak D call: TRBD2 (6 bases). Germline V gene lookup returns CDR1 SNHLY and CDR2 FYNNEI. With 6 bases removed from V and 3 bases from J, the gap between germline ends came to 12 bases. The CDR3 covers 13 residues. The DNA for the CDR3 is TGTGCCAGCAGGTCGGGAGAAGGCTACGAGCAGTACTTC. This translates into CASRSGEGYEQYF.

In this sample, this clone turned up once. The chain recombines TRBV5-3 with TRBJ2-1, with a weak D call TRBD2 (6 bases). TRBV5-3 is labeled an ORF, and its function is uncertain. Trimming removed 4 bases at V and 0 bases at J, with 17 bases between. The CDR3 loop spans 17 amino acids. CDR3 in amino acids: CARSPGTSTISYNEQFF. The CDR3, as DNA: TGTGCCAGAAGCCCGGGGACTTCTACCATCTCCTACAATGAGCAGTTCTTC.

DNA of the CDR3: TGTGCCAGCAGCTTAGACCTAGCGGGTCAATCGCAGTTCTTC. It yields the protein CASSLDLAGQSQFF. The chain employs TRBV7-2 and TRBJ2-1; 8 positions agree with TRBD2. The germline gives CDR1 SGHTA, CDR2 FQGNSA. With 1 base clipped from V and 12 bases from J, the junction kept 8 bases outside the gene matches. The CDR3 contains 14 residues.

V gene TRBV5-6 combines with J gene TRBJ2-5; TRBD2 agrees at 8 bases. V lost 4 bases, J lost 5 bases, and 13 bases stayed unmatched. Germline-derived CDR1 and CDR2 are SGHDT and YYEEEE. There are 16 residues in the CDR3. The CDR3, as DNA: TGTGCCAGCAGCCCACTTGCAGCGGGGGCCCTGGAGACCCAGTACTTC. It specifies CASSPLAAGALETQYF.

This chain uses TRBV27 with TRBJ2-1; 10 nucleotides line up with TRBD1. Trimming at V came to 6 bases and at J to 9 bases, leaving 14 bases not matched to a gene. The CDR3 extends over 16 amino acids. Germline assignment: CDR1 MNHEY and CDR2 SMNVEV (reference sequence). The CDR3 here is CASSSRGTGEVGEQFF. In nucleotides, the CDR3 is TGTGCCAGCAGCTCGAGGGGGACAGGGGAGGTCGGTGAGCAGTTCTTC.

This clone was observed once. The V and J genes are TRBV2 and TRBJ1-2; 7 positions agree with TRBD1. Germline CDR1 SNHLY, CDR2 FYNNEI. V lost 6 bases and J lost 4; bases outside the gene matches: 8. The CDR3 consists of 14 residues. The CDR3 loop is CASSVWDSSYGYTF. The CDR3 nucleotides read TGTGCCAGCAGCGTCTGGGACAGCTCCTATGGCTACACCTTC.

The V call is TRBV2, the J call TRBJ2-3, with 15 bases lining up with TRBD2. The CDR3 runs 16 residues. CDR1 is SNHLY and CDR2 is FYNNEI in the germline V gene. Germline trimming cut 6 bases from V and 2 bases from J; bases unmatched to any gene: 3. The CDR3 spells CASRGTSGGITDTQYF. As DNA, the CDR3 is TGTGCCAGCAGAGGGACTAGCGGGGGGATCACAGATACGCAGTATTTT.

The rearrangement joins TRBV19 to TRBJ1-1; 8 bases align to TRBD1. The V gene's germline CDR1 is LNHDA and CDR2 SQIVND (reference sequence). Germline trimming cut 6 bases from V and 4 bases from J; bases unmatched to any gene: 10. The CDR3 runs to 15 residues. The CDR3 loop reads CASRAGQGEGTEAFF. The CDR3 DNA is TGTGCCAGTAGGGCCGGACAGGGAGAGGGCACTGAAGCTTTCTTT.

This chain uses TRBV7-2 with TRBJ2-7; TRBD1 matches at 9 bases. Germline V gene data show CDR1 as SGHTA and CDR2 as FQGNSA. The junction had 5 bases not matched to a gene; V was cut back by 9 bases and J by 2 bases. CDR3 size: 13 residues. CDR3 sequence: CASTNRGPYEQYF. DNA of the CDR3: TGTGCCAGTACCAACAGGGGGCCCTACGAGCAGTACTTC. Using reference TRBV7-2 and TRBJ2-7 for the parts outside the CDR3, the full variable domain is GAGVSQSPSNKVTEKGKDVELRCDPISGHTALYWYRQSLGQGLEFLIYFQGNSAPDKSGLPSDRFSAERTGGSVSTLTIQRTQQEDSAVYLCASTNRGPYEQYFGPGTRLTVT.

CDR3 DNA sequence: TGCGCCAGCAGCGCTTTGGGGGACAGGGGGCTTATGAACACTGAAGCTTTCTTT. This gives the protein CASSALGDRGLMNTEAFF. The rearrangement joins TRBV5-1 to TRBJ1-1, with TRBD1 identical over 12 bases. CDR1 and CDR2 from the germline V gene are SGHRS and YFSETQ. The CDR3 is 18 residues long. With 4 bases clipped from V and 0 bases from J, the junction kept 10 bases outside the gene matches.

In this sample, this clone turned up a few times. The chain combines TRBV9 with TRBJ1-1; D gene uncertain. CDR1 and CDR2 from the germline V gene are SGDLS and YYNGEE. Between the trimmed V and J ends, which lost 0 bases and 0 bases, there was a span of 12 bases. This CDR3 region has 16 residues. CDR3 residues: CASSVEGGYMNTEAFF. CDR3 coding DNA: TGTGCCAGCAGCGTAGAGGGAGGGTACATGAACACTGAAGCTTTCTTT.

This chain joins TRBV11-2 and TRBJ1-5; weak D call: TRBD1 (6 bases). This CDR3 comprises 15 residues. Trimming shortened V by 5 bases and J by 3 bases, and 14 bases separated the two germline ends. CDR1 is SGHAT and CDR2 is FQNNGV in the germline V gene. CDR3 loop: CASSPGQRLNQPQHF. CDR3 bases: TGTGCCAGCAGCCCCGGACAGCGTCTCAATCAGCCCCAGCATTTT.

This rearrangement joins TRBV27 to TRBJ2-2; 8 nucleotides match TRBD2. V shed 2 bases, J shed 8 bases, and the junction held 10 bases outside the gene matches. The germline CDR1 and CDR2 sequences are MNHEY and SMNVEV (reference sequence). The CDR3 has 16 residues. The CDR3 nucleotides are TGTGCCAGCAGTTTAGTAGCGGGGACCAAAGGAGGGGAGCTGTTTTTT. It encodes CASSLVAGTKGGELFF.

The rearrangement uses TRBV28 and TRBJ2-7; 9 bases fit TRBD1. This CDR3 spans 15 amino acids. After removal of 5 bases from V and 1 base from J, the junction contained 6 bases not matched to a gene. Germline V gene data show CDR1 as MDHEN and CDR2 as SYDVKM. CDR3 amino acids: CASSIGTGWSYEQYF. The CDR3 region has the DNA TGTGCCAGCAGTATTGGGACAGGGTGGTCCTACGAGCAGTACTTC.

This chain links TRBV19 with TRBJ2-2; 10 bases align to TRBD2. CDR3 size: 16 residues. Unmatched junction bases numbered 4, after V lost 3 bases and J lost 3 bases. Germline CDR1 LNHDA, CDR2 SQIVND (reference sequence). The CDR3 protein is CASSIRTSGYTGELFF. The CDR3 DNA is TGTGCCAGTAGTATCAGGACTAGCGGTTACACCGGGGAGCTGTTTTTT.

The gene calls are TRBV7-9 and TRBJ1-2; 7 bases map to TRBD1. Germline CDR1 is SEHNR and CDR2 is FQNEAQ (reference sequence). Trimming took 5 bases from V and 1 from J; bases not matched to a gene: 10. The CDR3 totals 16 residues. CDR3 DNA sequence: TGTGCCAGCAGCCCCGGGACAGCCAGTTTTAACTATGGCTACACCTTC. Amino acid sequence: CASSPGTASFNYGYTF.

The genes are TRBV4-1 and TRBJ2-5; D perhaps matches TRBD1 (5 bases). This CDR3 spans 18 amino acids. The germline V gene has CDR1 MGHRA and CDR2 YSYEKL. The V and J ends lost 0 bases and 4 bases respectively, with 21 bases between them. The CDR3 reads CASSQDRDGASDLETQYF. The DNA for the CDR3 is TGCGCCAGCAGCCAAGACAGGGATGGAGCGTCCGACCTAGAGACCCAGTACTTC.